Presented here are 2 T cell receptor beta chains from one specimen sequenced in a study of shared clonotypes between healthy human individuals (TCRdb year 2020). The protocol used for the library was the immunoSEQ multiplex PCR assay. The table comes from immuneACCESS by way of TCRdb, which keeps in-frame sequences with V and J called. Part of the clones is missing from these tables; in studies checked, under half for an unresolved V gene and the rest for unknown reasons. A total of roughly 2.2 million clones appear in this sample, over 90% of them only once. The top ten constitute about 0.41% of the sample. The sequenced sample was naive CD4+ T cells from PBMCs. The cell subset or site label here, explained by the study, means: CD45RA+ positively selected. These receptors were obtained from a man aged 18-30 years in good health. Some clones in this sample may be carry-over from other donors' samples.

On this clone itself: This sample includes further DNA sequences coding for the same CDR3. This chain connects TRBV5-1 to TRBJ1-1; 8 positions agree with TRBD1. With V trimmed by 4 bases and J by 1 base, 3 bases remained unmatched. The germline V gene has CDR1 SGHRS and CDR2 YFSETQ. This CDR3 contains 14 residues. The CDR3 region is CASSPQGANTEAFF. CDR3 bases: TGCGCCAGCAGCCCTCAGGGGGCGAACACTGAAGCTTTCTTT.

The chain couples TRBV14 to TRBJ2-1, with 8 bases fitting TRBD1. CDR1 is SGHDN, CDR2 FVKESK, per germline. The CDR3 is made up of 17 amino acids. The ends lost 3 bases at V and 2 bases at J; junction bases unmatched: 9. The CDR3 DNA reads TGTGCCAGCAGCCATTCCAGGGGGCGAGGCCCCTACAATGAGCAGTTCTTC. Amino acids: CASSHSRGRGPYNEQFF.